This T cell receptor (beta chain) was sequenced during a study of blood T cell repertoires in COVID-19. Overall study context: Nucleic acid was either cDNA or gDNA, and it came from T cells, B-cell-depleted T cells, or PBMCs.

This clone has only one observation. The data were produced by immunoSEQ multiplex PCR, yet TCRdb's version contains in-frame clones alone and is incomplete. The table lists some 240,000 clones, 82% of them singletons. This CDR3 spans 14 amino acids. V shed 6 bases and J shed 6 bases, with 12 bases lying between them. Germline-derived CDR1 and CDR2 are KGHSH and LQKENI. This sequence originates from a woman aged 60-70 years with active or convalescent COVID-19. V gene TRBV18 combines with J gene TRBJ1-6, with D maybe TRBD1 (5 bases). The material sequenced was peripheral blood. The CDR3 is CASSPRRGNSPLHF. The CDR3 DNA reads TGTGCCAGCTCCCCCAGGAGGGGTAATTCACCCCTCCACTTT.